This T cell receptor (beta chain) was captured in a study of shared T cell receptors in the human thymus. Assay: immunoSEQ multiplex PCR; the TCRdb copy retains only in-frame clones and omits some. The table records 720,000 or so clones, approximately 83% of them present only once. Germline lookup yields CDR1 SGDLS and CDR2 YYNGEE. The CDR3 is 14 amino acids. The V end lost 4 bases, the J end lost 3 bases, and 13 bases lay between the germline ends. The data were also submitted as part of a second study, on human thymus T cells. As that study records: The donors were infants in Finland with congenital heart defects, otherwise immunologically healthy. Surgeons resected thymus tissue during corrective heart surgery. Repertoires sampled from thymus and blood appeared biased in V and J gene usage. There were highly overlapping thymic repertoires among unrelated individuals, as related research reported.

The TCR comes from a girl under three years old with a congenital heart defect. V usage is TRBV9 and J usage is TRBJ1-1; D possibly corresponds to TRBD1 (6 bases). Sequencing was carried out using thymocytes. The CDR3 coding sequence is TGTGCCAGCAGCTTCGGGGGGCGTGACACTGAAGCTTTCTTT. Residues: CASSFGGRDTEAFF. Full variable domain (outside the CDR3, taken from reference TRBV9 and TRBJ1-1): DSGVTQTPKHLITATGQRVTLRCSPRSGDLSVYWYQQSLDQGLQFLIQYYNGEERAKGNILERFSAQQFPDLHSELNLSSLELGDSALYFCASSFGGRDTEAFFGQGTRLTVV.